The subject of this entry is one T cell receptor beta chain. Its antigen is currently unknown. CDR1 is SGDLS and CDR2 is YYNGEE in the germline V gene. V dropped 0 bases and J dropped 4 bases, with 19 bases sitting between them. CDR3 length equals 17 residues. The data derive from a study of T cell responses to AZD1222 COVID-19 vaccine. Produced via immunoSEQ multiplex PCR; TCRdb's table is partial and in-frame only. The listing records 150,000 or so clones. The study's findings and limits: Donor demographics were predominantly white British with a female majority; clonal diversity may be underestimated. Scientists sampled the repertoires only once the peak T cell response had passed.

Sequenced input: peripheral blood. This TCR came from an adult in good health. The chain recombines TRBV9 with TRBJ1-1, with D tentatively TRBD1 (5 bases). The CDR3 here is CASSVDGGGKWSTEAFF. CDR3 sequence (DNA): TGTGCCAGCAGCGTAGACGGCGGGGGGAAGTGGAGCACTGAAGCTTTCTTT. Full variable domain (missing parts from reference TRBV9 and TRBJ1-1): DSGVTQTPKHLITATGQRVTLRCSPRSGDLSVYWYQQSLDQGLQFLIQYYNGEERAKGNILERFSAQQFPDLHSELNLSSLELGDSALYFCASSVDGGGKWSTEAFFGQGTRLTVV.